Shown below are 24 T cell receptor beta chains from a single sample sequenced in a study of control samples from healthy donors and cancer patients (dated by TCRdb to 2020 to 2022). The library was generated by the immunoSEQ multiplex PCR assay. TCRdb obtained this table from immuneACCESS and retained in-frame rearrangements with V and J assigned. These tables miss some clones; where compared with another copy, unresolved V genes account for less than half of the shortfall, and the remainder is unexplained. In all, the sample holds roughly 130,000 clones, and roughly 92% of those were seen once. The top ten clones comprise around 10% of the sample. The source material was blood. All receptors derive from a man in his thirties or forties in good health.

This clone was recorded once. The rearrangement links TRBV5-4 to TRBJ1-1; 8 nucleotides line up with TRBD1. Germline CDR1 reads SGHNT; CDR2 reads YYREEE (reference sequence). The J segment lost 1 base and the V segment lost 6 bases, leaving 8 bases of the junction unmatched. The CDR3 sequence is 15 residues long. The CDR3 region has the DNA TGTGCCAGCACCGGAGGACAGGGAAGGAACACTGAAGCTTTCTTT. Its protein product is CASTGGQGRNTEAFF. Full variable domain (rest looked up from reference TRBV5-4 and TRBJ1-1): ETGVTQSPTHLIKTRGQQVTLRCSSQSGHNTVSWYQQALGQGPQFIFQYYREEENGRGNFPPRFSGLQFPNYSSELNVNALELDDSALYLCASTGGQGRNTEAFFGQGTRLTVV.

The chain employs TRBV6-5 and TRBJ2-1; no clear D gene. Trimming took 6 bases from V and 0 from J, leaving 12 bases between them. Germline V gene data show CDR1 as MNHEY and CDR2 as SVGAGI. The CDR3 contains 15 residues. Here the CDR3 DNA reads TGTGCCAGCAGCTCGGACCCGAGCTCCTACAATGAGCAGTTCTTC. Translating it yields CASSSDPSSYNEQFF.

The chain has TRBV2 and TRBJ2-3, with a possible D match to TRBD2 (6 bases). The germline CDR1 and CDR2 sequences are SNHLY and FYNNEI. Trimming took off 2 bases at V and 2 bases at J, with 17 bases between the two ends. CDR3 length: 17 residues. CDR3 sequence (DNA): TGTGCCAGCAGTGAATATGGGGGAGGTCTAAACACAGATACGCAGTATTTT. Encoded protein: CASSEYGGGLNTDTQYF. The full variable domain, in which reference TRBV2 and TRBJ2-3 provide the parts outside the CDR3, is EPEVTQTPSHQVTQMGQEVILRCVPISNHLYFYWYRQILGQKVEFLVSFYNNEISEKSEIFDDQFSVERPDGSNFTLKIRSTKLEDSAMYFCASSEYGGGLNTDTQYFGPGTRLTVL.

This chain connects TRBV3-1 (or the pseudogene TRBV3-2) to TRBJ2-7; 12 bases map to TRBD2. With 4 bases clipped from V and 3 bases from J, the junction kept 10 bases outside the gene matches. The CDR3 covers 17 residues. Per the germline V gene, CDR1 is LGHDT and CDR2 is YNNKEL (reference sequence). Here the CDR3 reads CASSLGLAGGYHYEQYF. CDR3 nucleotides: TGTGCCAGCAGCCTGGGCCTAGCGGGGGGGTACCACTACGAGCAGTACTTC.

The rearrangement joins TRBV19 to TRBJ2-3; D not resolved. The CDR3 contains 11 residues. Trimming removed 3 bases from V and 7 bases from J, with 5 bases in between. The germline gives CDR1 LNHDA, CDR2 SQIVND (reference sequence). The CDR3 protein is CASSILNTQYF. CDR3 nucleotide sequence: TGTGCCAGTAGTATCCTAAATACGCAGTATTTT.

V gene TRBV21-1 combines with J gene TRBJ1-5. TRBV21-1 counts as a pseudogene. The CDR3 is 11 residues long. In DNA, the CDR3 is TGTGCCAGCAGGGCCGGGCAGCCCCAGCATTTT. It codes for CASRAGQPQHF.

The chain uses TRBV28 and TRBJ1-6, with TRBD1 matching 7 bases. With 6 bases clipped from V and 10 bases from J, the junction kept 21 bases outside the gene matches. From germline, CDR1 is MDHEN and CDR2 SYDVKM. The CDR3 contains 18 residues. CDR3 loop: CASSRTPKFGGGKSPLHF. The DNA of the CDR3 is TGTGCCAGCAGCCGAACCCCAAAATTCGGAGGGGGCAAATCACCCCTCCACTTT.

The CDR3 DNA reads as TGTGCCAGCAGCCAAAGGGGGAGTCAGTACAATGAGCAGTTCTTC. Translating it yields CASSQRGSQYNEQFF. The rearrangement uses TRBV14 and TRBJ2-1, with a weak D call TRBD1 (6 bases). V gave up 2 bases and J gave up 4 bases, with 12 bases separating them. The V gene's germline CDR1 is SGHDN and CDR2 FVKESK. CDR3 size: 15 residues. Complete variable domain (other parts from reference TRBV14 and TRBJ2-1): EAGVTQFPSHSVIEKGQTVTLRCDPISGHDNLYWYRRVMGKEIKFLLHFVKESKQDESGMPNNRFLAERTGGTYSTLKVQPAELEDSGVYFCASSQRGSQYNEQFFGPGTRLTVL.

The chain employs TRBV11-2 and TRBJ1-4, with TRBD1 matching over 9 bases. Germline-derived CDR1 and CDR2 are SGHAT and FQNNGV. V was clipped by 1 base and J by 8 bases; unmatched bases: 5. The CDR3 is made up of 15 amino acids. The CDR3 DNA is TGTGCCAGCAGCTTAGGGCCCGGGACAGGGGAAAAACTGTTTTTT. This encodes CASSLGPGTGEKLFF.

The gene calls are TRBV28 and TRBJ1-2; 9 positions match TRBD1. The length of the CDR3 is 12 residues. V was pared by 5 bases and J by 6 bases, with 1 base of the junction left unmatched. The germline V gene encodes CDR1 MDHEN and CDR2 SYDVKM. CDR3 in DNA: TGTGCCAGCAGTCGACAGGGGGATGGCTACACCTTC. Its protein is CASSRQGDGYTF.

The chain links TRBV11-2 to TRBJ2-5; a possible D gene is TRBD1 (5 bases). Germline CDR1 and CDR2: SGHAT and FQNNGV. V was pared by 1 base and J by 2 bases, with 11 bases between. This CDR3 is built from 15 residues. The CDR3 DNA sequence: TGTGCCAGCAGCTTAGTAGGGGCTGAGCAAGAGACCCAGTACTTC. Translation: CASSLVGAEQETQYF.

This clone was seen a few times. As DNA, the CDR3 is TGTGCCTGGAATCTGGGGGCGGATCAGCCCCAGCATTTT. Residues: CAWNLGADQPQHF. The rearrangement joins TRBV30 to TRBJ1-5; D possibly corresponds to TRBD1 (6 bases). CDR3 length equals 13 residues. The germline V and J ends were trimmed by 4 bases and 5 bases, with 12 bases remaining between them. Germline V gives CDR1 GTSNPN, CDR2 SVGIG (reference sequence).

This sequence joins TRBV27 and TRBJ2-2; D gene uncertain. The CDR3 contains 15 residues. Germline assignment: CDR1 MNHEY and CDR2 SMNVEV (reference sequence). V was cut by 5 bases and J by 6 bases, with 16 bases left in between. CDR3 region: CASSPSYGFPGELFF. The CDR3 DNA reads TGTGCCAGCAGTCCCTCCTACGGTTTTCCCGGGGAGCTGTTTTTT.

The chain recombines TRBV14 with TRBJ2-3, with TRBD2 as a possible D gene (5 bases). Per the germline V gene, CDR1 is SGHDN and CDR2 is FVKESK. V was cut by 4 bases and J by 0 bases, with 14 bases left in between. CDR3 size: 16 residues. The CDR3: CASSRRGVASTDTQYF. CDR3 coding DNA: TGTGCCAGCAGCCGCCGGGGAGTCGCTAGCACAGATACGCAGTATTTT.

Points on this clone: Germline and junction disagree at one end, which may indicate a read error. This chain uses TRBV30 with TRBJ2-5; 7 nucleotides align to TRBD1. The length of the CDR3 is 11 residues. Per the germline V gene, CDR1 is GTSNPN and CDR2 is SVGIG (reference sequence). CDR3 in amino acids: CACRGRGLWHF. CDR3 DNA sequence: TGTGCCTGCCGAGGAAGGGGGCTTTGGCACTTC.

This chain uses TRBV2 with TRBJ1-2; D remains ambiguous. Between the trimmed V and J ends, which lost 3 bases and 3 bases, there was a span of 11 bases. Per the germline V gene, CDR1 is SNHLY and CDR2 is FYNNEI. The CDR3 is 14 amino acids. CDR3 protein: CASSDHPTYYGYTF. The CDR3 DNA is TGTGCCAGCAGTGATCACCCAACTTACTATGGCTACACCTTC.

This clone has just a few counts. DNA of the CDR3: TGCGCCTCTTCGACAGATACGCAGTATTTT. This codes for CASSTDTQYF. The chain combines TRBV20-1 with TRBJ2-3; D is undetermined. The CDR3 covers 10 residues. Germline V CDR1 and CDR2: DFQATT, SNEGSKA (reference sequence).

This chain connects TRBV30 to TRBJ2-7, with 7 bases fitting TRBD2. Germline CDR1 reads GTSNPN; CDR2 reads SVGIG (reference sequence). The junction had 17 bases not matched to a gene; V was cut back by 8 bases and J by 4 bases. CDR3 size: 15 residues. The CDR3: CATSYLRGKVYEQYF. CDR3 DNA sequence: TGTGCCACCTCGTATTTGCGGGGGAAGGTTTACGAGCAGTACTTC.

The CDR3 DNA sequence: TGTGCCAGTAGTAGGGGCGGTCACCAGCCCCAGCATTTT. Protein sequence: CASSRGGHQPQHF. V gene TRBV19 combines with J gene TRBJ1-5; perhaps TRBD1 as D (5 bases). CDR1 is LNHDA and CDR2 is SQIVND in the germline V gene (reference sequence). The CDR3 contains 13 residues. V shed 4 bases and J shed 7 bases, with 11 bases lying between them.

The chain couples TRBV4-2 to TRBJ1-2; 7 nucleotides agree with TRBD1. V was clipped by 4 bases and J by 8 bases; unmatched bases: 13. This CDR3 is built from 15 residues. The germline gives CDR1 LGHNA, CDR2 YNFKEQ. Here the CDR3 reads CASSPETGFLVGYTF. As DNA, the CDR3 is TGTGCCAGCAGCCCAGAGACAGGGTTCCTGGTCGGCTACACCTTC.

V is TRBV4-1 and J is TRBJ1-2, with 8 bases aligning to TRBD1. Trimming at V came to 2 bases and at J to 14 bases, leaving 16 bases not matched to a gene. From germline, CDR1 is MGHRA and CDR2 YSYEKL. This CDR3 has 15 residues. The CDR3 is CASSQKALVPGQGTF. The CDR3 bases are TGCGCCAGCAGCCAAAAGGCTTTGGTACCAGGACAGGGAACCTTC.

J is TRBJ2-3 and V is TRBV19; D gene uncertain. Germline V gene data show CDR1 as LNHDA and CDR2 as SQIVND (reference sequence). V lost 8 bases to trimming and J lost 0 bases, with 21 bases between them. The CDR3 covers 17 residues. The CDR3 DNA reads TGTGCCAGTTCCACTTATACCCTTCACCAAAGCACAGATACGCAGTATTTT. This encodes CASSTYTLHQSTDTQYF. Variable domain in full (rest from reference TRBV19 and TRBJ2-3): DGGITQSPKYLFRKEGQNVTLSCEQNLNHDAMYWYRQDPGQGLRLIYYSQIVNDFQKGDIAEGYSVSREKKESFPLTVTSAQKNPTAFYLCASSTYTLHQSTDTQYFGPGTRLTVL.

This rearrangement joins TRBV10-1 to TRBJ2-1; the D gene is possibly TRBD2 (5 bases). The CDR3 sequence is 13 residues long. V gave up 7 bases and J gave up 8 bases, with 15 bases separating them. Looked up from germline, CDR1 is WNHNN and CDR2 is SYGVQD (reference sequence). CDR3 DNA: TGCGCCAGCATGGGAGAGGTTTTCGATGAGCAGTTCTTC. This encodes CASMGEVFDEQFF.

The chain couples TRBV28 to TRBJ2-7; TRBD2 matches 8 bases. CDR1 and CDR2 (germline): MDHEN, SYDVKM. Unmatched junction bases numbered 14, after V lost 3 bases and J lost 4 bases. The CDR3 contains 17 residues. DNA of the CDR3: TGTGCCAGCAGTTTTAGAGCCTCGGGGGGGGTTATGTACGAGCAGTACTTC. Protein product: CASSFRASGGVMYEQYF. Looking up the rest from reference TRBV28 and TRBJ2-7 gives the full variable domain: DVKVTQSSRYLVKRTGEKVFLECVQDMDHENMFWYRQDPGLGLRLIYFSYDVKMKEKGDIPEGYSVSREKKERFSLILESASTNQTSMYLCASSFRASGGVMYEQYFGPGTRLTVT.